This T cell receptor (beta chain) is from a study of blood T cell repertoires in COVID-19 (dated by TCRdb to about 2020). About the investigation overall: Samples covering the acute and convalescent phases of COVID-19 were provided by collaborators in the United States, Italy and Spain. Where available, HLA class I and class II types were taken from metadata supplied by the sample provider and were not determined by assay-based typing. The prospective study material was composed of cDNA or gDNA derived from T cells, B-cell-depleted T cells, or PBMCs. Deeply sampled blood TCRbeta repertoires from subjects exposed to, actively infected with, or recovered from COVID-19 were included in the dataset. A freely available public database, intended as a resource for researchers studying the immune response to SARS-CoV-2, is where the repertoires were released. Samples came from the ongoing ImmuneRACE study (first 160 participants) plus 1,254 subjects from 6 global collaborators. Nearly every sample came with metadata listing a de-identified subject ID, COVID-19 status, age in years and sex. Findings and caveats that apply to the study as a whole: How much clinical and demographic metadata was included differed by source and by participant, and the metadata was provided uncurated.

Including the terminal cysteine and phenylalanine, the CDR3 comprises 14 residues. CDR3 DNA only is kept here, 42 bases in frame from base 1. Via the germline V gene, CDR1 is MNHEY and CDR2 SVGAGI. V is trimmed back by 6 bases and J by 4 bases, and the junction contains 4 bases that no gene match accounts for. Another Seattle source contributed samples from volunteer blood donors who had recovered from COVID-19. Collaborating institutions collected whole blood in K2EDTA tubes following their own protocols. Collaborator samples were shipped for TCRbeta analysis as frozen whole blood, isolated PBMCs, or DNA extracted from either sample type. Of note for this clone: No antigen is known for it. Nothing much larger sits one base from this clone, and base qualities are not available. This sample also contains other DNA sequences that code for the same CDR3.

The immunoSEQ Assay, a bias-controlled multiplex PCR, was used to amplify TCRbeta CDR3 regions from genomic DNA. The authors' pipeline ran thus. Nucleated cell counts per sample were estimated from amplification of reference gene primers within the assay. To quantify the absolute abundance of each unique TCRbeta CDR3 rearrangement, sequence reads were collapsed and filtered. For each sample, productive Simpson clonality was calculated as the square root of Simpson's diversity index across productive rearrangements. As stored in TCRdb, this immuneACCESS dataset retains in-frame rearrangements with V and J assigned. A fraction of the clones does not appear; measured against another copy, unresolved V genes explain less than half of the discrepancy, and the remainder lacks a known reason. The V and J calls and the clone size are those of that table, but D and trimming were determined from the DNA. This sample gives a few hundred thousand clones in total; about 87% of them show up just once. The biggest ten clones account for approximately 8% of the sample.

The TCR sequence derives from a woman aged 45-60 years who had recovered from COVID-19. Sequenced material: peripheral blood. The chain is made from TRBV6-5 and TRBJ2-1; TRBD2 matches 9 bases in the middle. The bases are TGTGCCAGCAGGACTAGCGGAGCGTACAATGAGCAGTTCTTC. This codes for CASRTSGAYNEQFF.